A selection of T cell receptor beta chains follows, all from one sample in a study of T cell changes during pregnancy in multiple sclerosis. The data were produced by immunoSEQ multiplex PCR, yet TCRdb's version contains in-frame clones alone and is incomplete. This repertoire shows 50,000 to 70,000 clones, roughly 91% found once; its top ten account for approximately 1.3%. Source: peripheral blood, taken after pregnancy. The receptor source for this set is a female donor in good health, enrolled as a control in a pregnancy study. Each CDR3 is given with its conserved first and last residue. Each record gives: D gene, V gene, J gene, clone size, CDR3 DNA, CDR3 protein. The D gene is left open where the match is weak. Only part of the rows carry a size: once, few, many, or a class if the clone is expanded.

TRBD2	TRBV19	TRBJ2-3	NA	TGTGCCAGTAAAATCTATCTAGCGGGGGAGTATACGCAGTATTTT	CASKIYLAGEYTQYF
TRBD2	TRBV4-3	TRBJ2-1	NA	TGCGCCAGCAGCCAATCTAGCGGGGGTAAACATGAGCAGTTCTTC	CASSQSSGGKHEQFF
NA	TRBV11-2	TRBJ2-3	few	TGTGCCAGCAGCGGCCGGGACTCCCTTCACACAGATACGCAGTATTTT	CASSGRDSLHTDTQYF
NA	TRBV2	TRBJ1-1	NA	TGTGCCAGCAGTGTCGGTTCCACTGAAGCTTTCTTT	CASSVGSTEAFF
NA	TRBV7-9	TRBJ1-2	NA	TGTGCCAGCAGCCCCTTTCCAGGTTCCAGTTATGGCTACACCTTC	CASSPFPGSSYGYTF
NA	TRBV6-4	TRBJ1-1	NA	TGTGCCAGCAGTGCCAGGGTAGGGGTGACTGAAGCTTTCTTT	CASSARVGVTEAFF
NA	TRBV19	TRBJ2-7	NA	TGTGCCAGTAGTGTAACCGGGACAACTTTCTACGAGCAGTACTTC	CASSVTGTTFYEQYF
TRBD2	TRBV6-5	TRBJ2-1	NA	TGTGCCAGCACGAGGGCAGGGCGGGAGAATGAGCAGTTCTTC	CASTRAGRENEQFF
TRBD2	TRBV5-4	TRBJ2-3	once	TGTGCCAGCACTACCTCAGGCGGGGGGGCATCAGATACGCAGTATTTT	CASTTSGGGASDTQYF
TRBD2	TRBV19	TRBJ2-7	NA	TGTGCCAGTGGGGAGGGCTACGAGCAGTACTTC	CASGEGYEQYF
NA	TRBV7-3	TRBJ1-2	once	TGTGCCAGCAGCTCTAGCTCATTCTATGGCTACACCTTC	CASSSSSFYGYTF
NA	TRBV7-2	TRBJ2-5	NA	TGTGCCAGCAGCTTCCAGCGCCAGGGAGAGACCCAGTACTTC	CASSFQRQGETQYF
NA	TRBV5-4	TRBJ1-4	NA	TGTGCCAGCAGCCCTGGGCGGGGTACTAATGAAAAACTGTTTTTT	CASSPGRGTNEKLFF
TRBD1	TRBV19	TRBJ1-2	NA	TGTGCCAGTAGTACCGGGACAGATCTCTATGGCTACACCTTC	CASSTGTDLYGYTF
NA	TRBV7-2	TRBJ2-2	NA	TGTGCCAGCAGCCCCTCGCGGGGCGGGGGCCCCGAGGGGGAGCTGTTTTTT	CASSPSRGGGPEGELFF
TRBD2	TRBV7-8	TRBJ2-7	NA	TGTGCCAGCAGCCCAGGACTAGCGGGGGGCTCCTACGAGCAGTACTTC	CASSPGLAGGSYEQYF
NA	TRBV6-1	TRBJ1-4	NA	TGTGCCAGCAGTGCTGGGGGGGGAAAACTGTTTTTT	CASSAGGGKLFF
TRBD2	TRBV18	TRBJ2-7	NA	TGTGCCAGCTCACCGCTTGACATTTGGGGGACTAGCGGGGCCGAGCAGTACTTC	CASSPLDIWGTSGAEQYF
TRBD1	TRBV30	TRBJ1-2	NA	TGTGCCTGGAGTACTCCGGGACAGGCGCGTGGCTACACCTTC	CAWSTPGQARGYTF
NA	TRBV7-8	TRBJ1-1	NA	TGTGCCAGCAGCTTGGACACCGTCGAAGCTTTCTTT	CASSLDTVEAFF
NA	TRBV30	TRBJ1-2	NA	TGTGCCTGGACTCCGGGGATGCGAGACTATGGCTACACCTTC	CAWTPGMRDYGYTF
TRBD1	TRBV7-2	TRBJ1-1	NA	TGTGCCAGCAGCCCTAGACAGGGGGCCACTGAAGCTTTCTTT	CASSPRQGATEAFF
NA	TRBV4-3	TRBJ1-2	NA	TGCGCCAGCAGCCAAGTTCAGGGGAATCTTAACTATGGCTACACCTTC	CASSQVQGNLNYGYTF
NA	TRBV9	TRBJ2-2	NA	TGTGCCAGCAGCACACCCGGGGCCGGGGAGCTGTTTTTT	CASSTPGAGELFF
TRBD1	TRBV11-2	TRBJ2-6	NA	TGTGCCAGCAGCCAACCTCAGGGGGTCGGTGGGGCCAACGTCCTGACTTTC	CASSQPQGVGGANVLTF
NA	TRBV6-5	TRBJ1-1	NA	TGTGCCAGCAGTACGCGGGGGGGGGCTGGGACTGAAGCTTTCTTT	CASSTRGGAGTEAFF
NA	TRBV4-1	TRBJ1-4	NA	TGCGCCAGCAGCCAAGCAGGGCTCGGTGAAAAACTGTTTTTT	CASSQAGLGEKLFF
TRBD1	TRBV18	TRBJ1-2	NA	TGTGCCAGCTCACCCCGTGCGATCAGCTCGGACAGGGCCTATGGCTACACCTTC	CASSPRAISSDRAYGYTF
TRBD1	TRBV6-1	TRBJ1-2	NA	TGTGCCAGCAGTGTAGAAACGACAGGGGCTTATTATTTGAACTATGGCTACACCTTC	CASSVETTGAYYLNYGYTF
NA	TRBV6-5	TRBJ1-1	NA	TGTGCCAGCAAAGGCGGGACCCCGATAAACACTGAAGCTTTCTTT	CASKGGTPINTEAFF
NA	TRBV14	TRBJ2-2	NA	TGTGCCAGCCCTGCTGCGACAGAACGAACATTGGACACCGGGGAGCTGTTTTTT	CASPAATERTLDTGELFF
TRBD1	TRBV10-1	TRBJ1-5	NA	TGCGCCAGTCCGACGAACGAAGGACAGGGAGATAGCAATCAGCCCCAGCATTTT	CASPTNEGQGDSNQPQHF
NA	TRBV6-5	TRBJ1-2	NA	TGTGCCAGCAGTGGGGTTCAGTCCAGGGTGTCTGGCTACACCTTC	CASSGVQSRVSGYTF
NA	TRBV7-9	TRBJ2-7	NA	TGTGCCAGCAGCCTAGGTAGGGGAAACCCCTACGAGCAGTACTTC	CASSLGRGNPYEQYF
TRBD2	TRBV27	TRBJ2-3	NA	TGTGCCAGCAGTTCGCGATTACCGGGACTAGCGGTGAGGGATACGCAGTATTTT	CASSSRLPGLAVRDTQYF
TRBD1	TRBV4-2	TRBJ2-3	once	TGTGCCAGCAGCCAAGAGTCCCGACAGGGAACAGATACGCAGTATTTT	CASSQESRQGTDTQYF
NA	TRBV6-1	TRBJ1-1	NA	TGTGCCAGCAGTGAAAACCTAGAAGGCGCTGAAGCTTTCTTT	CASSENLEGAEAFF
TRBD1	TRBV14	TRBJ1-3	NA	TGTGCCAGCAGCCAAGATCAGCTCCAGGGGGCGCGAAACACCATATATTTT	CASSQDQLQGARNTIYF
NA	TRBV7-2	TRBJ2-5	NA	TGTGCCAGCAGCTTAGGCCCCCAGGGAGAGACCCAGTACTTC	CASSLGPQGETQYF
TRBD1	TRBV5-4	TRBJ2-4	NA	TGTGCCAGCAGCTCGACAGGGGGTGAAAACATTCAGTACTTC	CASSSTGGENIQYF